This TCR beta chain was retrieved from a study of cytomegalovirus exposure and HLA in healthy donors. Study-level points and caveats: Cytomegalovirus status was reportedly diagnosed by the classifier with high specificity and sensitivity.

A remark on this clone: The antigen is undetermined.

PCR amplification relied on 60 Vbeta primers (plus 13 Jbeta primers). Only in-frame clones appear in the TCRdb table, and some are missing; sequencing was by immunoSEQ multiplex PCR. The profile covers under 300,000 clones, with just over 70% appearing a single time and approximately 2.5% taken by the ten largest. With V trimmed by 5 bases and J by 8 bases, 5 bases remained unmatched. The CDR3 consists of 13 residues. Germline CDR1 is MNHEY and CDR2 is SVGAGI. The specimen was PBMCs. The receptor's source is a female donor in good health and CMV-seronegative. The chain uses TRBV6-5 and TRBJ1-2, with 10 positions matching TRBD1. CDR3 sequence: CASSRQGQGGYTF. CDR3 nucleotide sequence: TGTGCCAGCAGTCGACAGGGACAGGGGGGCTACACCTTC.